The 22 T cell receptor beta chains given below trace back to one sample, sequenced in a study of CD8 T cells in Susac syndrome. It was with random hexamers that roughly 0.5 to 1 ug RNA was reverse transcribed. MiXCR was run by TCRdb on the immunoSEQ multiplex PCR reads, yielding one entry per CDR3 protein. The data hold some 450,000 distinct CDR3 sequences, with approximately 89% observed a single time. Sequences were obtained from CD8+ T cells from PBMCs. The receptors shown here come from a human donor with multiple sclerosis.

This clonotype was detected once. V and J are TRBV30 and TRBJ1-2, with D possibly TRBD1 on 6 matching bases. V shed 3 bases and J shed 2 bases, with 16 bases lying between them. The germline CDR1 and CDR2 sequences are GTSNPN and SVGIG (reference sequence). The CDR3 has 15 residues. The CDR3 is CAWSAGAGANYGYTF. The DNA of the CDR3 is TGTGCCTGGAGCGCGGGTGCAGGGGCAAACTATGGCTACACCTTC.

This clonotype was observed a few times. The V and J genes are TRBV28 and TRBJ2-1; either TRBD1 or TRBD2 may fit D (6 bases each). V lost 4 bases and J lost 7, with 11 bases in between. Germline V gene data show CDR1 as MDHEN and CDR2 as SYDVKM. The CDR3 spans 13 residues. The CDR3 here is CASSSTGRNEQFF. The DNA of the CDR3 is TGTGCCAGCAGTTCAACAGGGAGGAATGAGCAGTTCTTC.

The gene calls are TRBV12-5 and TRBJ2-7, with TRBD2 as a possible D gene (5 bases). The CDR3 length is 12 residues. Germline assignment: CDR1 LGHNT and CDR2 FRNRAP. Trimming left V 8 bases short and J 3 bases short, with 11 bases between. The CDR3 nucleotides are TGTGCTAGTTCCCGGGATAACTACGAGCAGTACTTC. Protein: CASSRDNYEQYF.

V gene TRBV27 combines with J gene TRBJ2-7, with 7 bases matching TRBD2. Germline V gene data show CDR1 as MNHEY and CDR2 as SMNVEV (reference sequence). The CDR3 covers 15 residues. V shed 3 bases, J shed 3 bases, and the junction held 8 bases outside the gene matches. In DNA form, the CDR3 reads TGTGCCAGCAGTTTCTCGTCCGCGGGGGTCTACGAGCAGTACTTC. Translation gives CASSFSSAGVYEQYF.

This rearrangement joins TRBV7-3 to TRBJ1-2; TRBD1 matches 8 bases. J lost 3 bases, V lost 5 bases, and 11 bases had no gene match. The CDR3 has 16 amino acids. CDR1 is SGHTA and CDR2 is FQGTGA in the germline V gene. The CDR3 DNA reads TGTGCCAGCAGCGCCATCGCCCCGGGACAGGACTATGGCTACACCTTC. It yields the protein CASSAIAPGQDYGYTF.

This clonotype has a single count. The chain recombines TRBV13 with TRBJ2-1; D not resolved. Trimming took off 1 base at V and 7 bases at J, with 14 bases between the two ends. Germline V gene lookup returns CDR1 PRHDT and CDR2 FYEKMQ (reference sequence). The CDR3 consists of 15 residues. CDR3 in DNA: TGTGCCAGCAGCTTAGAAGGTCCCACCTTTAATGAGCAGTTCTTC. This encodes CASSLEGPTFNEQFF.

The J gene is TRBJ1-1, the V gene TRBV6-1; D unclear. CDR3 length: 12 residues. CDR1 is MNHNS and CDR2 is SASEGT in the germline V gene. The CDR3 bases are TGTGCGGCGGGCCCGATGAACACTGAAGCTTTCTTT. Its translation is CAAGPMNTEAFF.

The rearrangement links TRBV7-9 to TRBJ2-1; D is tentatively TRBD1 or TRBD2 (6 bases each). The CDR3 has 16 amino acids. Per germline, CDR1 SEHNR and CDR2 FQNEAQ (reference sequence). Trimming stripped 5 bases from V and 0 bases from J, with 14 bases between. The CDR3 DNA is TGTGCCAGCAGCCAAGGGGGGCCCAGCTCCTACAATGAGCAGTTCTTC. Translated: CASSQGGPSSYNEQFF.

This clonotype was observed a handful of times. V gene TRBV11-2 combines with J gene TRBJ2-7; D is unclear. Germline V gene data show CDR1 as SGHAT and CDR2 as FQNNGV. The CDR3 spans 11 residues. V lost 3 bases and J lost 5, with 5 bases in between. The chain's CDR3 is CASSFSNEQYF. CDR3 coding DNA: TGTGCCAGCAGCTTTTCTAACGAGCAGTACTTC.

This clonotype was detected once. The rearrangement uses TRBV7-2 and TRBJ1-5; a possible D gene is TRBD1 (5 bases). V was pared by 1 base and J by 1 base, with 8 bases between. The CDR3 loop spans 15 amino acids. Germline V gene lookup returns CDR1 SGHTA and CDR2 FQGNSA. The CDR3 DNA follows: TGTGCCAGCAGCTTAGAGGGACGGAGCAATCAGCCCCAGCATTTT. Protein product: CASSLEGRSNQPQHF.

This clonotype has only a few counts. V gene TRBV28 combines with J gene TRBJ2-7, with a possible D match to TRBD2 (6 bases). V was cut by 3 bases and J by 6 bases, with 12 bases left in between. The CDR3 is 13 residues long. Germline CDR1 and CDR2: MDHEN and SYDVKM. CDR3 nucleotide sequence: TGTGCCAGCAGTTTCACGGGGGTGGGCGAGCAGTACTTC. This gives the protein CASSFTGVGEQYF.

The V and J genes are TRBV5-6 and TRBJ2-7, with TRBD1 matching 7 bases. V was pared by 3 bases and J by 0 bases, with 3 bases of the junction left unmatched. Germline values: CDR1 SGHDT, CDR2 YYEEEE. The CDR3 is 14 amino acids. The CDR3 bases are TGTGCCAGCAGCTCGGGACAGTACTCCTACGAGCAGTACTTC. The encoded protein is CASSSGQYSYEQYF.

This rearrangement joins TRBV20-1 to TRBJ1-2; TRBD1 aligns across 7 bases. V lost 5 bases, J lost 3 bases, and 12 bases stayed unmatched. This CDR3 is built from 15 residues. In germline, CDR1 is DFQATT, CDR2 SNEGSKA (reference sequence). CDR3 coding DNA: TGCAGTGCTGATGGACAGGCCGAGGGGGACTATGGCTACACCTTC. Its protein product is CSADGQAEGDYGYTF.

This chain connects TRBV4-1 to TRBJ2-1; TRBD1 is a possible D gene (6 bases). There are 16 residues in the CDR3. Germline lookup yields CDR1 MGHRA and CDR2 YSYEKL. The V and J ends lost 0 bases and 4 bases respectively, with 13 bases between them. The CDR3 region is CASSQEGQGLYNEQFF. CDR3 DNA sequence: TGCGCCAGCAGCCAAGAAGGCCAGGGGCTATACAATGAGCAGTTCTTC.

The sample holds one count of this clonotype. The chain carries TRBV3-1 and TRBJ2-1, with D perhaps TRBD1 (5 bases). This CDR3 is 17 amino acids long. V dropped 1 base and J dropped 4 bases, with 17 bases sitting between them. The germline gives CDR1 LGHDT, CDR2 YNNKEL (reference sequence). The CDR3 DNA sequence: TGTGCCAGCAGCCAAGTTGGCCAGGGTTCCCGGTACAATGAGCAGTTCTTC. This gives the protein CASSQVGQGSRYNEQFF.

This CDR3 is CSVEDASSYEQYF. DNA of the CDR3: TGCAGCGTTGAAGACGCAAGCTCCTACGAGCAGTACTTC. This sequence joins TRBV29-1 and TRBJ2-7; D not certain. Looked up from germline, CDR1 is SQVTM and CDR2 is ANQGSEA. V was clipped by 0 bases and J by 0 bases, with 6 bases between them. There are 13 residues in the CDR3.

The chain is built from TRBV27 and TRBJ2-7, with 9 bases that match TRBD1. Losses at the gene ends were 6 bases for V and 4 bases for J; bases not matched to a gene: 7. Germline V lookup: CDR1 MNHEY, CDR2 SMNVEV (reference sequence). The CDR3 length is 14 residues. The CDR3 region has the DNA TGTGCCAGCAGCCGGGGACAGGGCGGGTACGAGCAGTACTTC. Protein product: CASSRGQGGYEQYF.

The chain has TRBV28 and TRBJ2-7; D assignment may be TRBD1 or TRBD2 (5 bases each). V lost 9 bases and J lost 3, with 18 bases in between. Germline V gives CDR1 MDHEN, CDR2 SYDVKM. The CDR3 is made up of 14 amino acids. The CDR3 DNA reads as TGTGCCAGTTCGACCGGGACGGACCTCTACGAGCAGTACTTC. It specifies CASSTGTDLYEQYF.

The chain combines TRBV27 with TRBJ2-5; the D is unclear. Germline CDR1 is MNHEY and CDR2 is SMNVEV (reference sequence). The CDR3 length is 13 residues. V was pared by 5 bases and J by 1 base, with 8 bases between. The CDR3 region has the DNA TGTGCCAGCAGTGCGCCCACCCAAGAGACCCAGTACTTC. Translation gives CASSAPTQETQYF.

The chain has TRBV6-1 and TRBJ2-5; 12 bases match TRBD2. The V segment lost 3 bases and the J segment 5 bases; nucleotides outside the gene matches: 16. Germline CDR1 and CDR2: MNHNS and SASEGT. This CDR3 is 19 amino acids long. The CDR3 spells CASSESSQSSGGAWETQYF. The CDR3 DNA reads as TGTGCCAGCAGTGAGTCCTCCCAGTCTAGCGGGGGGGCCTGGGAGACCCAGTACTTC.

The chain uses TRBV9 and TRBJ1-2; D is uncertain. V was shortened by 3 bases and J by 10 bases, with 25 bases between the two germline ends. CDR3 length: 16 residues. CDR1 is SGDLS, CDR2 YYNGEE, per germline. The CDR3 DNA follows: TGTGCCAGCAGCGCCCAGAGTTTCCCAGCGGGTGGATACTACACCTTC. Translation gives CASSAQSFPAGGYYTF. Full variable domain (remainder filled in from reference TRBV9 and TRBJ1-2): DSGVTQTPKHLITATGQRVTLRCSPRSGDLSVYWYQQSLDQGLQFLIQYYNGEERAKGNILERFSAQQFPDLHSELNLSSLELGDSALYFCASSAQSFPAGGYYTFGSGTRLTVV.

The chain carries TRBV27 and TRBJ2-1; 7 positions agree with TRBD2. V gave up 7 bases and J gave up 8 bases; unmatched junction bases: 11. Germline CDR1 is MNHEY and CDR2 is SMNVEV (reference sequence). This CDR3 region has 14 residues. CDR3 protein: CASTHIAGYHEQFF. CDR3 bases: TGTGCCAGCACCCATATAGCGGGCTATCATGAGCAGTTCTTC.